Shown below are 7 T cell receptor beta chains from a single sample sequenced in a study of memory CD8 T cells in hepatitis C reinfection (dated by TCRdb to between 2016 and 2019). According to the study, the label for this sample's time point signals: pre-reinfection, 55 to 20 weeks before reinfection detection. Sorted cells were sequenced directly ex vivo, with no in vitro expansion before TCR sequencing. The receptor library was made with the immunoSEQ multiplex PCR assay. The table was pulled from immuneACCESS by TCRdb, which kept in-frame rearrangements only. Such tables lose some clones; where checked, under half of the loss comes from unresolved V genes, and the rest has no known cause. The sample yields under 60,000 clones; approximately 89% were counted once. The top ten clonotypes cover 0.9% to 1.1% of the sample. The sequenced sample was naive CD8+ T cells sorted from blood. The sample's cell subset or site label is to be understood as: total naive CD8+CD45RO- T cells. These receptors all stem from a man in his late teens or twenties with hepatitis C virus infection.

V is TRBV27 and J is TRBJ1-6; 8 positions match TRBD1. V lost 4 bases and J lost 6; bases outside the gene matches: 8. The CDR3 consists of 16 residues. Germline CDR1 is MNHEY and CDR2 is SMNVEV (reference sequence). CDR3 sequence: CASSSHRTGSNSPLHF. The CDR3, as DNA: TGTGCCAGCAGTTCACACCGGACAGGGAGTAATTCACCCCTCCACTTT.

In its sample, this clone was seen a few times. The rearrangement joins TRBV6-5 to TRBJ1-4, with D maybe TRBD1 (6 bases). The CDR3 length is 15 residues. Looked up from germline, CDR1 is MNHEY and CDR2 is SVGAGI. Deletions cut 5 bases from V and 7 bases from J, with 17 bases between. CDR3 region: CASSPGEGGIEKLFF. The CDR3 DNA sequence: TGTGCCAGCAGTCCCGGGGAGGGGGGAATTGAAAAACTGTTTTTT.

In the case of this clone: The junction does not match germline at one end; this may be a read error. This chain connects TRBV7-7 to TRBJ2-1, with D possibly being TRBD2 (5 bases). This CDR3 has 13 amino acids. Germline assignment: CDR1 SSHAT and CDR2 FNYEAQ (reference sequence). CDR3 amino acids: CASSLEGVNEQFF. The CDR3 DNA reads TGTGCTAGCAGCTTAGAGGGAGTCAATGAGCAGTTCTTC.

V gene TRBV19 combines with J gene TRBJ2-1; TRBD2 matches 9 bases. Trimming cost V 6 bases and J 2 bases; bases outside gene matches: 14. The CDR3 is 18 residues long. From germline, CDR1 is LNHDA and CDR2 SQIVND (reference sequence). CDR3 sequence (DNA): TGTGCCAGTAGGGGGGGACTAGCCTCATACCGGACCTACAATGAGCAGTTCTTC. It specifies CASRGGLASYRTYNEQFF.

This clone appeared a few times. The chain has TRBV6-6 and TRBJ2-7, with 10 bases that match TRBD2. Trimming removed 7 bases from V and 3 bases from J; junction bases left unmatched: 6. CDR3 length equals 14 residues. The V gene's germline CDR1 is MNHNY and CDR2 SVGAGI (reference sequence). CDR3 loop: CASNPSGGDYEQYV. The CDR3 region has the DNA TGTGCCAGCAATCCTAGCGGGGGAGACTACGAGCAGTACGTC.

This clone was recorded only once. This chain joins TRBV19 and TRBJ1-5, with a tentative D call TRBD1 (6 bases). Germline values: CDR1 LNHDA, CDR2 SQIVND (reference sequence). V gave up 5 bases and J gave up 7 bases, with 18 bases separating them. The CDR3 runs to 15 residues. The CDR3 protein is CASSSPLQRGQPQHF. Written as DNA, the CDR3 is TGTGCCAGTAGTTCACCATTACAAAGGGGGCAGCCCCAGCATTTT.

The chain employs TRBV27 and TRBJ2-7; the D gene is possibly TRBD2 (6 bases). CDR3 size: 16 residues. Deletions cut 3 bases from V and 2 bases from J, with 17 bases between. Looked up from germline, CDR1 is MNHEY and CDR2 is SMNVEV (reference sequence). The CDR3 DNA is TGTGCCAGCAGTTTGCTTGCAGGAGGGGATACCTACGAGCAGTACTTC. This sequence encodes CASSLLAGGDTYEQYF.